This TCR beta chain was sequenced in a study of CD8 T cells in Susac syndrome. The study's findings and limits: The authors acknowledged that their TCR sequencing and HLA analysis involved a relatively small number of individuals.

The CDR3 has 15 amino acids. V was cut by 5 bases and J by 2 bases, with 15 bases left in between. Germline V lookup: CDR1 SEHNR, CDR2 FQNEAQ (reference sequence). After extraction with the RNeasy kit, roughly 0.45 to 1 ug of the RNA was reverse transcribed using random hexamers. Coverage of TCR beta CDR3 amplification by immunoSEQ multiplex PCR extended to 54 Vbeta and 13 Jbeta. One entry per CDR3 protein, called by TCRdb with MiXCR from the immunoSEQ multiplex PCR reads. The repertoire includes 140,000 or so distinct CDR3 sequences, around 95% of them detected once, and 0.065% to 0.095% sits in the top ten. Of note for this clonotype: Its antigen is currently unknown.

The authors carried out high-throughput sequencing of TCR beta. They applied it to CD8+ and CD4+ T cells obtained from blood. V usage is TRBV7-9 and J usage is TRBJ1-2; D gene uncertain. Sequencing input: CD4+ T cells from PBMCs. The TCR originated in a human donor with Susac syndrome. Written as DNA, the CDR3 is TGTGCCAGCAGCCACCGGACGGAAAGAAACTATGGCTACACCTTC. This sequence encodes CASSHRTERNYGYTF.